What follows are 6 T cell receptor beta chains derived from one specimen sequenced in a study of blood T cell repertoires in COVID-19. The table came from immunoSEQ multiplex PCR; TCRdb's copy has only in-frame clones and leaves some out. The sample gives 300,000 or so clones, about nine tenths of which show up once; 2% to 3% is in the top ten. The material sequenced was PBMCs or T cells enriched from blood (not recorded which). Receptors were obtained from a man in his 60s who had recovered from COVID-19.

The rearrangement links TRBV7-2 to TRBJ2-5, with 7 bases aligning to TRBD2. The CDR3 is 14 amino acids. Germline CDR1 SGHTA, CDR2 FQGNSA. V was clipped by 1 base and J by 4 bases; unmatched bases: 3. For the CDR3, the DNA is TGTGCCAGCAGCTTAGACAGCGGGGCAGAGACCCAGTACTTC. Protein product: CASSLDSGAETQYF. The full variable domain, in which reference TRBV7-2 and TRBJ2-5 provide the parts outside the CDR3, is GAGVSQSPSNKVTEKGKDVELRCDPISGHTALYWYRQSLGQGLEFLIYFQGNSAPDKSGLPSDRFSAERTGGSVSTLTIQRTQQEDSAVYLCASSLDSGAETQYFGPGTRLLVL.

Here the CDR3 reads CASSLEAGRGSQPQHF. The CDR3 nucleotides read TGTGCCAGCAGCTTAGAGGCGGGCAGGGGTTCACAGCCCCAGCATTTT. V gene TRBV11-2 combines with J gene TRBJ1-5, with D possibly TRBD1 on 6 matching bases. Per the germline V gene, CDR1 is SGHAT and CDR2 is FQNNGV. The CDR3 is made up of 16 amino acids. Between the trimmed V and J ends, which lost 0 bases and 7 bases, there was a span of 16 bases.

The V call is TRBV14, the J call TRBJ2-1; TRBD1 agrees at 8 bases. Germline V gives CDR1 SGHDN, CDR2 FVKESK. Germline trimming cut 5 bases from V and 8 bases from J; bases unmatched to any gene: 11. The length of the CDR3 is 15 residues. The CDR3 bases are TGTGCCAGCAGCTTAACGACAGGGGTAGGGGATGAGCAGTTCTTC. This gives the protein CASSLTTGVGDEQFF.

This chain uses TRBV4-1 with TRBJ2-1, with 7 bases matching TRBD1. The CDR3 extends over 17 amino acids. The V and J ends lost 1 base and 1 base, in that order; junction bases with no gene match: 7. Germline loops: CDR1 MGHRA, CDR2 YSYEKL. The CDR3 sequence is CASSQGDRDRSYNEQFF. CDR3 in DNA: TGCGCCAGCAGCCAAGGTGACCGGGACAGATCCTACAATGAGCAGTTCTTC.

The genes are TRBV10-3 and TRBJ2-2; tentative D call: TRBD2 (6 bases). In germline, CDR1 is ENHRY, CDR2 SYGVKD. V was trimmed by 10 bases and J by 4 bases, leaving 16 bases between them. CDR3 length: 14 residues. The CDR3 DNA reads TGTGCCACCCGAAGGGAGGACCTCACCGGGGAGCTGTTTTTT. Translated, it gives CATRREDLTGELFF.

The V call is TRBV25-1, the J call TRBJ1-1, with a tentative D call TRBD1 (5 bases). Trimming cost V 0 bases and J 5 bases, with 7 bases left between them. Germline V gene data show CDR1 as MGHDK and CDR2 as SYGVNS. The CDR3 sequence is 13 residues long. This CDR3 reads CASSEYGGTEAFF. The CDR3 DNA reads TGTGCCAGCAGTGAATATGGGGGGACTGAAGCTTTCTTT.